This entry describes one T cell receptor (beta chain). These data are taken from a study of shared clonotypes between healthy human individuals. The CDR3 sequence is 15 residues long. CDR1 is SNHLY and CDR2 is FYNNEI in the germline V gene. Trimming at V came to 3 bases and at J to 4 bases, leaving 5 bases not matched to a gene. Sequencing used immunoSEQ multiplex PCR; TCRdb keeps in-frame clones, though not all of them. The profile shows about 600,000 clones, almost 97% of them singletons. Sequencing was performed on naive CD4+ T cells sorted from blood. The subset is: CD45RA+ positively selected. This clonotype originated in a woman in her 30s in good health. The genes are TRBV2 and TRBJ2-2; 7 bases align to TRBD1. Here the CDR3 DNA reads TGTGCCAGCAGTGAGGGGACAGCGACCACCGGGGAGCTGTTTTTT. Translated: CASSEGTATTGELFF.